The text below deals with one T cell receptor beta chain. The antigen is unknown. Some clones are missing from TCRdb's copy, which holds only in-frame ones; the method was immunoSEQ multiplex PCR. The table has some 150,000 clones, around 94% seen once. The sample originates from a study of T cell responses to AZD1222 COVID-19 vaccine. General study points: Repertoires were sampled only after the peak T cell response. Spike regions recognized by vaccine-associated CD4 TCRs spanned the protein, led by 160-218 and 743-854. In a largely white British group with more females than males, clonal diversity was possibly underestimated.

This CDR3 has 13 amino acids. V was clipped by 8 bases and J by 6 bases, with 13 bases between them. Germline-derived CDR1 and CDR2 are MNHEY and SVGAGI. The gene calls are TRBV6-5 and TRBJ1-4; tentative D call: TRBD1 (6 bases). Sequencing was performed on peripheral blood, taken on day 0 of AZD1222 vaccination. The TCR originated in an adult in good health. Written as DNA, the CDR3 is TGTGCCAGCCTAACCTCAGGGGATGAAAAACTGTTTTTT. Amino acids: CASLTSGDEKLFF.